These 18 T cell receptor beta chains share one sample of origin, sequenced in a study of CD8+ T cells in alopecia areata. Noted treatment: oral pan-JAK inhibitor, 5-10 mg twice daily. RNA was extracted and reverse transcribed into cDNA as the sequencing template. Sequencing used immunoSEQ multiplex PCR; TCRdb keeps in-frame clones, though not all of them. The table records about 250,000 clones, 60% of them present only once. Sequenced material: CD4+ T cells sorted from blood, taken around week 53, from a patient treated with tofacitinib. These receptors all stem from a human donor with alopecia areata.

Only one count was recorded for this clone. The rearrangement uses TRBV2 and TRBJ2-5; possibly TRBD2 for D (6 bases). The ends were cut back, 7 bases at V and 2 bases at J, with 11 bases in the middle. Germline V lookup: CDR1 SNHLY, CDR2 FYNNEI. CDR3 size: 13 residues. Here the CDR3 reads CASNGDSQETQYF. The DNA of the CDR3 is TGTGCCAGCAACGGGGACTCGCAAGAGACCCAGTACTTC.

The genes are TRBV30 and TRBJ1-3; TRBD1 agrees at 7 bases. The CDR3 spans 14 residues. With 5 bases clipped from V and 2 bases from J, the junction kept 6 bases outside the gene matches. Germline V gene sequence: CDR1 GTSNPN, CDR2 SVGIG (reference sequence). CDR3 DNA: TGTGCCTGGGGGGACAGCGACACTGGAAACACCATATATTTT. Translation gives CAWGDSDTGNTIYF.

The chain joins TRBV7-2 to TRBJ1-5; no clear D gene. Trimming shortened V by 4 bases and J by 7 bases, and 11 bases separated the two germline ends. The germline CDR1 and CDR2 sequences are SGHTA and FQGNSA. CDR3 length: 13 residues. The CDR3 loop is CASSSTPGQPQHF. The CDR3 DNA follows: TGTGCCAGCAGCTCCACCCCTGGACAGCCCCAGCATTTT.

The chain carries TRBV10-3 and TRBJ2-7, with D maybe TRBD2 (6 bases). The CDR3 contains 13 residues. Per germline, CDR1 ENHRY and CDR2 SYGVKD. V was pared by 3 bases and J by 4 bases, with 10 bases between. CDR3 amino acids: CAISEVGGYEQYF. The CDR3 bases are TGTGCCATCAGTGAAGTGGGGGGTTACGAGCAGTACTTC.

V is TRBV4-1 and J is TRBJ2-3; 8 bases are a match to TRBD2. This CDR3 has 15 amino acids. The germline gives CDR1 MGHRA, CDR2 YSYEKL. V trimming: 4 bases; J trimming: 3 bases; junction bases outside the gene matches: 6. The chain's CDR3 is CASSPYGGVTDTQYF. CDR3 nucleotides: TGCGCCAGCAGCCCCTACGGGGGGGTGACAGATACGCAGTATTTT.

The rearrangement links TRBV29-1 to TRBJ1-2; the D is unclear. The CDR3 is made up of 14 amino acids. V dropped 4 bases and J dropped 5 bases, with 17 bases sitting between them. Germline CDR1 is SQVTM and CDR2 is ANQGSEA. CDR3 sequence: CSVGQTQSDYGYTF. CDR3 DNA sequence: TGCAGCGTTGGCCAGACACAGTCAGATTATGGCTACACCTTC.

The rearrangement joins TRBV5-1 to TRBJ2-3; no firm D call. Germline-derived CDR1 and CDR2 are SGHRS and YFSETQ. There are 13 residues in the CDR3. The ends were cut back, 0 bases at V and 0 bases at J, with 2 bases in the middle. CDR3 nucleotides: TGCGCCAGCAGCTTGGTCAGCACAGATACGCAGTATTTT. Its protein is CASSLVSTDTQYF.

The chain combines TRBV5-4 with TRBJ2-5; the match to TRBD1 covers 8 bases. Trimming took 3 bases from V and 5 from J; bases not matched to a gene: 3. There are 13 residues in the CDR3. Per germline, CDR1 SGHNT and CDR2 YYREEE (reference sequence). The CDR3 spells CASSYDRGETQYF. The CDR3 DNA is TGTGCCAGCAGCTACGACAGGGGCGAGACCCAGTACTTC.

The DNA of the CDR3 is TGTGCCAGCAGCCAGGCGTCCGGCACGAGCTCCTACGAGCAGTACTTC. Its protein product is CASSQASGTSSYEQYF. The rearrangement joins TRBV4-2 to TRBJ2-7, with D unclear. The CDR3 spans 16 residues. Per the germline V gene, CDR1 is LGHNA and CDR2 is YNFKEQ. The V and J ends lost 3 bases and 0 bases respectively, with 15 bases between them.

This clone has just a few counts. Within the sample, other DNA sequences also encode this same CDR3. The V gene is TRBV19, the J gene TRBJ2-3, with a tentative D call TRBD1 (5 bases). Trimming took 4 bases from V and 3 from J, leaving 8 bases between them. The germline V gene encodes CDR1 LNHDA and CDR2 SQIVND (reference sequence). There are 13 residues in the CDR3. For the CDR3, the DNA is TGTGCCAGTAGTAACAGGCGTACAGATACGCAGTATTTT. This translates into CASSNRRTDTQYF. The full variable domain, completed using reference TRBV19 and TRBJ2-3, is DGGITQSPKYLFRKEGQNVTLSCEQNLNHDAMYWYRQDPGQGLRLIYYSQIVNDFQKGDIAEGYSVSREKKESFPLTVTSAQKNPTAFYLCASSNRRTDTQYFGPGTRLTVL.

The chain employs TRBV30 and TRBJ1-6; the D is unclear. The germline V gene encodes CDR1 GTSNPN and CDR2 SVGIG (reference sequence). CDR3 length: 15 amino acids. V lost 0 bases and J lost 4, with 10 bases in between. The CDR3 DNA reads TGTGCCTGGAGTGTACCCCCCGCATATAATTCACCCCTCCACTTT. Translating gives CAWSVPPAYNSPLHF. Looking up the rest from reference TRBV30 and TRBJ1-6 gives the full variable domain: SQTIHQWPATLVQPVGSPLSLECTVEGTSNPNLYWYRQAAGRGLQLLFYSVGIGQISSEVPQNLSASRPQDRQFILSSKKLLLSDSGFYLCAWSVPPAYNSPLHFGNGTRLTVT.

This chain uses TRBV9 with TRBJ1-2, with D tentatively TRBD1 (5 bases). The CDR3 contains 14 residues. Germline V CDR1 and CDR2: SGDLS, YYNGEE. The germline V and J ends were trimmed by 0 bases and 6 bases, with 12 bases remaining between them. The CDR3 region has the DNA TGTGCCAGCAGCGTAGGAGGGACCCTTGATGGCTACACCTTC. This codes for CASSVGGTLDGYTF.

The CDR3 DNA reads TGTGCCAGCAGTTTACTTCCGGGTTTGGGCTACACCTTC. It specifies CASSLLPGLGYTF. This chain connects TRBV27 to TRBJ1-2; D ambiguous. This CDR3 region has 13 residues. V lost 2 bases and J 8 bases, leaving 12 bases between the germline ends. Germline CDR1 is MNHEY and CDR2 is SMNVEV (reference sequence).

For this clone: An end of the junction does not agree with germline; a read error may underlie this. This chain links TRBV6-6 with TRBJ2-4; no reliable D call. This CDR3 has 15 residues. The germline V gene encodes CDR1 MNHNY and CDR2 SVGAGI (reference sequence). CDR3 sequence: CATAPRPRAENIQYF. CDR3 bases: TGTGCCACCGCCCCTCGACCCAGAGCCGAAAACATTCAGTACTTC.

This clone has a handful of counts. The V gene is TRBV5-1, the J gene TRBJ1-4; the match to TRBD1 covers 9 bases. Germline trimming cut 4 bases from V and 5 bases from J; bases unmatched to any gene: 9. This CDR3 region has 16 residues. Germline V gene sequence: CDR1 SGHRS, CDR2 YFSETQ. The DNA of the CDR3 is TGCGCCAGCAGCCGAACCACAGGGGGCGGAAATGAAAAACTGTTTTTT. Amino acid sequence: CASSRTTGGGNEKLFF.

The sample holds a few counts of this clone. This chain connects TRBV30 to TRBJ1-2; unclear D gene. The ends were cut back, 5 bases at V and 5 bases at J, with 9 bases in the middle. The CDR3 contains 11 residues. From germline, CDR1 is GTSNPN and CDR2 SVGIG (reference sequence). The CDR3 DNA follows: TGTGCCTGGGGGCAGTTTTATGGCTACACCTTC. Translated: CAWGQFYGYTF.

The chain carries TRBV7-9 and TRBJ2-7; D is perhaps TRBD2 (5 bases). The CDR3 extends over 13 amino acids. CDR1 is SEHNR and CDR2 is FQNEAQ in the germline V gene (reference sequence). Trimming cost V 5 bases and J 2 bases, with 10 bases left between them. CDR3 bases: TGTGCCAGCAGCCAAGCGGTTACCTACGAGCAGTACTTC. Translated, it gives CASSQAVTYEQYF.

The chain uses TRBV14 and TRBJ2-1; possible D gene TRBD1, 5 bases. Trimming left V 0 bases short and J 9 bases short, with 9 bases between. Germline V gene lookup returns CDR1 SGHDN and CDR2 FVKESK. This CDR3 is built from 13 residues. CDR3 sequence reads: CASSQDLRGEQFF. CDR3 DNA sequence: TGTGCCAGCAGCCAAGATCTTAGGGGTGAGCAGTTCTTC.